A single sample is the source of the 5 T cell receptor beta chains below, sequenced in a study of CD8 T cells in Susac syndrome. An input of roughly 0.5 to 1 ug of RNA was subjected to reverse transcription using random hexamers. TCRdb reanalysed the immunoSEQ multiplex PCR reads using MiXCR and keeps one entry per CDR3 protein. The table includes hundreds of thousands of distinct CDR3 sequences, 80% to 95% detected once. The sample taken for sequencing was CD8+ T cells from PBMCs. Receptors were obtained from a human donor with multiple sclerosis.

In DNA form, the CDR3 reads TGTGCCAGCAGCTTAGCACAGGAGGAAGAGACCCAGTACTTC. It encodes CASSLAQEEETQYF. This chain connects TRBV7-6 to TRBJ2-5, with D tentatively TRBD1 or TRBD2 (5 bases each). The CDR3 runs to 14 residues. The germline V and J ends were trimmed by 0 bases and 3 bases, with 8 bases remaining between them. Germline values: CDR1 SGHVS, CDR2 FNYEAQ.

Written as DNA, the CDR3 is TGTGCCAGCAGCTTAAGCGGTGGGAACTCCTACGAGCAGTACTTC. Amino acids: CASSLSGGNSYEQYF. J is TRBJ2-7 and V is TRBV7-3, with D unresolved. V shed 1 base and J shed 0 bases, with 10 bases lying between them. CDR1 SGHTA and CDR2 FQGTGA come from the germline V gene. The CDR3 has 15 residues.

CDR3 sequence reads: CSALDGYEQFF. The CDR3 DNA reads as TGCAGTGCTTTGGACGGGTATGAGCAGTTCTTC. The chain has TRBV20-1 and TRBJ2-1, with D unresolved. V was pared by 5 bases and J by 8 bases, with 10 bases between. The CDR3 totals 11 residues. Looked up from germline, CDR1 is DFQATT and CDR2 is SNEGSKA (reference sequence).

The chain joins TRBV7-9 to TRBJ1-2, with D possibly TRBD1 on 5 matching bases. The CDR3 has 17 residues. Per germline, CDR1 SEHNR and CDR2 FQNEAQ (reference sequence). The V and J ends lost 1 base and 2 bases respectively, with 17 bases between them. DNA of the CDR3: TGTGCCAGCAGCTTAGTGGGCAGGGCCTCACCGAACTATGGCTACACCTTC. It codes for CASSLVGRASPNYGYTF.

The chain has TRBV20-1 and TRBJ2-7; 11 bases map to TRBD1. The trim removed 4 bases at V and 2 bases at J, leaving 7 bases unmatched. The length of the CDR3 is 15 residues. In germline, CDR1 is DFQATT, CDR2 SNEGSKA (reference sequence). CDR3 protein: CSATDTGQGAYEQYF. CDR3 sequence (DNA): TGCAGTGCTACCGACACGGGACAGGGGGCCTACGAGCAGTACTTC.